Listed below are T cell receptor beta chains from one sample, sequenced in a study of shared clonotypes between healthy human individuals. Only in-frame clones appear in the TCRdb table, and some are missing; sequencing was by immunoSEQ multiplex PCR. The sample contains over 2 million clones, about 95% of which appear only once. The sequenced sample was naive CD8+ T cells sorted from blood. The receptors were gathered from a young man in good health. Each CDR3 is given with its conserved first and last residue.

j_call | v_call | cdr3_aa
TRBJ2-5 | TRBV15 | CATSRDSGGKETQYF
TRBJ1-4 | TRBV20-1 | CSAGGEKLFF
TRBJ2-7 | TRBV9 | CASSVGGLSYEQYF
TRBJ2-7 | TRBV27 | CASSLGPTEEYEQYF
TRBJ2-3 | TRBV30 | CAWNLAGGTDTQYF
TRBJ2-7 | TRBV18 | CASSPGALNYEQYF
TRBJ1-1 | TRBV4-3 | CASSQVWGSTNTEAFF
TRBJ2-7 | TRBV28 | CASTDTGTGGYEQYF
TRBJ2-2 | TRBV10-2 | CASSEVVRVTGELFF
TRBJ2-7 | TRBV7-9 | CASSLDGSSYEQYF
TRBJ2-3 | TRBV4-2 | CASSQDALAGRNTQYF
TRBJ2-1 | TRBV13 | CASSLRGAVEQFF
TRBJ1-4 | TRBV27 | CASSLGWPRGEKLFF
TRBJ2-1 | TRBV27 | CASSSSGGYNEQFF
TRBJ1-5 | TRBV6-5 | CASSLSEGGNQPQHF
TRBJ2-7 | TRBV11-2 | CASSLGAEDTYEQYF
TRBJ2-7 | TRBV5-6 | CASSVGQGGEQYF
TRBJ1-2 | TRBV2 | CASSEAGDRGDYGYTF
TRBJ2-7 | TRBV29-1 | CSVEQGHSYEQYF
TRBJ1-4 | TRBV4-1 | CASSQVLTGTINEKLFF
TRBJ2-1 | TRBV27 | CASSRLTASGTNEQFF
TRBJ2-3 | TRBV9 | CASSPTTVVGTDTQYF
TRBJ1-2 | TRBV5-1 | CASSSRQVPRGYTF
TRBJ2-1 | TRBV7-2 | CASSYGLNSEQFF
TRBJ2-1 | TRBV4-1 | CASSQESYNEQFF
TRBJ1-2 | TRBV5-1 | CASSPALGASEAHGYTF
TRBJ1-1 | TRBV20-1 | CSVGTGFF
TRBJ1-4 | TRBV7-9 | CASSGGQQNEKLFF
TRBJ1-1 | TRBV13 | CASSEDRGETEAFF
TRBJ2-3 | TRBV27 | CASSFGYTDTQYF
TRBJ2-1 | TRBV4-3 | CASSQDPPLAGGSNEQFF
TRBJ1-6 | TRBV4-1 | CASSQQTGSSPLHF
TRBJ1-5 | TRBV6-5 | CASSLIQPQHF
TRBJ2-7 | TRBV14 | CASSQVLAWGNEQYF
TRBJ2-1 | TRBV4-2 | CASSQEYEGGSNEQFF
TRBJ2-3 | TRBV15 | CATSRERRDTDTQYF
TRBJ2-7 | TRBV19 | CASSPQGAVYEQYF
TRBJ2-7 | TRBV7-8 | CASSLGTGADEQYF
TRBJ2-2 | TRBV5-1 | CASSLRAGGSTGELFF
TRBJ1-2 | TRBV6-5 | CASSYGWGGKYGYTF
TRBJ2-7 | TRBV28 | CASSPWRGLSYEQYF
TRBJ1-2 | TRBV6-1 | CASSEVLDSNYGYTF